This TCR delta chain appears in the sequencing data of a study of gamma-delta chains in newborns, infants, children. Across the whole study: Polyclonal expansion of innate γδ T cells after birth follows microbial exposure.

The V gene's germline CDR1 is GEAIGNYY and CDR2 EKD. J was trimmed by 11 bases and V by 3 bases; bases with no gene match: 16. The CDR3 spans 15 residues. TCRdb reprocessed the reads through CATT. The sample lists more than 7,000 delta-chain clones; approximately 24% were seen once. The receptor was isolated from a child who was a newborn, infant or young child, either healthy, febrile or measles-vaccinated (not recorded which). V usage is TRDV2 and J usage is TRDJ1; 8 bases match TRDD3. What was sequenced was blood. The CDR3 protein is CACDPLGTLGEELIF. The CDR3 region has the DNA TGTGCCTGTGACCCCCTTGGAACTCTGGGGGAAGAGCTCATCTTT.